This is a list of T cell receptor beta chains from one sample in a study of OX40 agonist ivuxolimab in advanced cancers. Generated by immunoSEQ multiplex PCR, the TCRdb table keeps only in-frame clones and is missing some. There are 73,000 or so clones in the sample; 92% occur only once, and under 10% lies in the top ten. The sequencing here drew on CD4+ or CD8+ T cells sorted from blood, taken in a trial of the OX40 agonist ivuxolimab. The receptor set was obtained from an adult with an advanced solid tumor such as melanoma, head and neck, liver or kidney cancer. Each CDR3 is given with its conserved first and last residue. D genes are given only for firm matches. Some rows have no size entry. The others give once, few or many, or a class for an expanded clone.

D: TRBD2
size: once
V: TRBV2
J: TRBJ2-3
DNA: TGTGCCAGCAGTGAAGCGGGGGGGACTAGCGGGGTCTCTGATACGCAGTATTTT
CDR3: CASSEAGGTSGVSDTQYF

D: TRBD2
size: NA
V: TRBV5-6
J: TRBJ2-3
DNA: TGTGCCAGCAGCTCAACTAGCGGGGGACTTCCAGATACGCAGTATTTT
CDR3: CASSSTSGGLPDTQYF

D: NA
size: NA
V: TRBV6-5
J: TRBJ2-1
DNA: TGTGCCACCCAACCAGCTCGTAATTCCAACAATGAGCAGTTCTTC
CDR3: CATQPARNSNNEQFF

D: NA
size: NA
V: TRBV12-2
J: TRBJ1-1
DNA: TGTGCAAGTCGCTCTGGGACAGGGAATTTGAACACTGAAGCTTTCTTT
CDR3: CASRSGTGNLNTEAFF

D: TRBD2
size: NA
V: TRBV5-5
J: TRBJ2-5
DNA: TGTGCCAGCAGCGGGGAGGGGTTGGAGACCCAGTACTTC
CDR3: CASSGEGLETQYF

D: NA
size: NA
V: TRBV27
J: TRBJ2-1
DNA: TGTGCCAGCAGTTTCGGACTGACTACGGACAATGAGCAGTTCTTC
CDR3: CASSFGLTTDNEQFF

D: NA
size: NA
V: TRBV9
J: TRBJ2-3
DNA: TGTGCCAGCAGCGCGTACGGGGACCCCACAGATACGCAGTATTTT
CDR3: CASSAYGDPTDTQYF

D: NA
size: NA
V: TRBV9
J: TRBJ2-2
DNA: TGTGCCAGCAGCCCCCAAACCGGGGAGCTGTTTTTT
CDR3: CASSPQTGELFF

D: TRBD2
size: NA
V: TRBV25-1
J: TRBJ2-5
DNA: TGTGCCAGCAGTGAATATTCGACTAGCTTACAAGAGACCCAGTACTTC
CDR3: CASSEYSTSLQETQYF

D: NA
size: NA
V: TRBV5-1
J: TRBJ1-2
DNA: TGCGCCAGCAGGTCCGTCCGGGACACCTATGGCTACACCTTC
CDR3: CASRSVRDTYGYTF

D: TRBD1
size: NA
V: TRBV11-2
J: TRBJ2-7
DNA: TGTGCCAGCAGCTTAGTTGGGACAGGCCCTTACGAGCAGTACTTC
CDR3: CASSLVGTGPYEQYF

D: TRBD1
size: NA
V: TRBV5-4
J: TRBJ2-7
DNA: TGTGCCAGCAGCCCACCGGGGGACAGGCCTTCCTACGAGCAGTACTTC
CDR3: CASSPPGDRPSYEQYF

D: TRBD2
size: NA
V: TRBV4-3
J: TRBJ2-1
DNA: TGCGCCAGCAGCCAAGGGTTGCGGGGGGGCAGGGAGCAGTTCTTC
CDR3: CASSQGLRGGREQFF

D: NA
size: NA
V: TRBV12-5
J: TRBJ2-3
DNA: TGTGCTAGTGGTTCCCTCGGTGGGGGTACAGCAGATACGCAGTATTTT
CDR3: CASGSLGGGTADTQYF

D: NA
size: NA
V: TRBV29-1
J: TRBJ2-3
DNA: TGCAGCGCCCCCGGTAGCGGACACATAACTAGCACAGATACGCAGTATTTT
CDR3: CSAPGSGHITSTDTQYF

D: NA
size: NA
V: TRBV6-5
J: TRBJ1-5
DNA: TGTGCCAGCAGTTACAGGTATAGCAATCAGCCCCAGCATTTT
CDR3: CASSYRYSNQPQHF

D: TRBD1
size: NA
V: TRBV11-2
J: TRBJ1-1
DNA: TGTGCCAGTCTGACAGGGATCCGATTGAACACTGAAGCTTTCTTT
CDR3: CASLTGIRLNTEAFF

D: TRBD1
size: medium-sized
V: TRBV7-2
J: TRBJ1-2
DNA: TGTGCCAGCAGCTGGGGACAGGGCAGTAACTATGGCTACACCTTC
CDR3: CASSWGQGSNYGYTF

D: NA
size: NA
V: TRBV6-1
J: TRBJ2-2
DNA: TGTGCCAGCAGTCCCGGGACTTTTCTCACCGGGGAGCTGTTTTTT
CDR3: CASSPGTFLTGELFF

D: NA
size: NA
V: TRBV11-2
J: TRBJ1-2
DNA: TGTGCCAGCAGCTTAGTGACCGAGGGCTACACCTTC
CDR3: CASSLVTEGYTF

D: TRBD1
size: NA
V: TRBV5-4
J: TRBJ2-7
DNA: TGTGCCAGCAGCTTTGGACAGGGCGGCGAGCAGTACTTC
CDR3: CASSFGQGGEQYF

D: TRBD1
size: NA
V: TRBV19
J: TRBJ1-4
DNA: TGTGCCAGTAGTATGGGACAGGCTGCAGAAAAACTGTTTTTT
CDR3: CASSMGQAAEKLFF

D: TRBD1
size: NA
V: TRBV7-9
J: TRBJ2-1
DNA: TGTGCCAGCAGTTCCCATGTGGGACAGGTGGCCAATGAGCAGTTCTTC
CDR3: CASSSHVGQVANEQFF

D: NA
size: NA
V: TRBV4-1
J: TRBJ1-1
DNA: TGCGCCAGCAGCCCTATACTGAACACTGAAGCTTTCTTT
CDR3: CASSPILNTEAFF

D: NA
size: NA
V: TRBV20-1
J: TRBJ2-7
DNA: TGCAGTGCTAGAGTGGGATACGAGCAGTACTTC
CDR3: CSARVGYEQYF

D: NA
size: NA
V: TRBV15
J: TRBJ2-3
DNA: TGTGCCACCAGCAGAGACCGACAGGCGCTGGCAGATACGCAGTATTTT
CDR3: CATSRDRQALADTQYF

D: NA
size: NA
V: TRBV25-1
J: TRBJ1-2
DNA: TGTGCCAGCACCGTGGGGGAGACTGATGGCTACACCTTC
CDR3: CASTVGETDGYTF

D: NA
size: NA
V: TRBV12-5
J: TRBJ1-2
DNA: TGTGCTAGTGGTTTAGGAGGACCGGGTGGCTACACCTTC
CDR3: CASGLGGPGGYTF

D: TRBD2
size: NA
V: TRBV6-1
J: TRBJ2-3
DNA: TGTGCCAGCAGTGGACCTGAGTCGAGCGGGGGGGCAGATACGCAGTATTTT
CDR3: CASSGPESSGGADTQYF

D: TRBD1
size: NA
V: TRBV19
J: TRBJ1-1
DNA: TGTGCCAGTAGATGGAGCCAGGGGGCGGTCACTGAAGCTTTCTTT
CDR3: CASRWSQGAVTEAFF

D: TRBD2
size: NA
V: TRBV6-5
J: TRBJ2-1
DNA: TGTGCCAGCAGTTTCGGGACTAGCGGAGACAATGAGCAGTTCTTC
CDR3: CASSFGTSGDNEQFF

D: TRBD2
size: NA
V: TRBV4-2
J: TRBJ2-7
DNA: TGTGCCAGCAGCCCTAATCCGGGACTAGTATCCTACGAGCAGTACTTC
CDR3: CASSPNPGLVSYEQYF